This T cell receptor beta chain was sequenced for a study of PD-L1 blockade in urothelial cancer (dated by TCRdb to the late 2010s). About the full investigation: Every patient began therapy around 2014 and was given atezolizumab 1,200 mg intravenously every 3 weeks. Twenty-five of 29 patients were males with bladder-origin urothelial cancer, and about 65% of the roughly 30 reported a prior smoking history. Patients had an ECOG performance status of 0 or 1 and had received between 0 and 3 prior chemotherapy regimens. Blood samples were analyzed at two time points: 3 weeks after treatment start (second dose) and 6 weeks after treatment start. Blood samples gave a median of 141,255 T cells and roughly 83,000 unique TCRs, with a median clonality of roughly 0.08. The study, an exploratory multi-omic analysis, examined somatic, immune and clinical correlates of response to PD-L1 blockade with atezolizumab in urothelial cancer. Pretreatment tumor samples and matched peripheral blood, collected serially before and after atezolizumab treatment, underwent TCR sequencing. Durable clinical benefit was defined as a progression-free survival longer than 6 months, and TCR features were additionally tested against progression-free survival and overall survival. In the same patients, whole exome sequencing and RNA sequencing of pretreatment tumors were performed in addition to TCR sequencing. Durable clinical benefit was achieved by nine patients and was not achieved by 20 patients. Some 30 patients had pretreatment blood TCR-seq, about 24 had at least one posttreatment blood collection, and about 24 had tumor TCR-seq.

About this clone itself: Its antigen has not been determined. Per-nucleotide qualities are absent, and no much larger clonotype sits a single base away.

Study-wide findings and limitations: A pretreatment peripheral blood TCR clonality below the median was linked to improved progression-free and overall survival. Because the sample size was small (n of about 30) and many exploratory analyses were performed, the results are intended to be hypothesis-generating. Patients with durable benefit showed greater expansion of tumor-associated TCR clones in peripheral blood 3 weeks after starting treatment (n ≈ 22, p = 0.022).

Synthetic TCR analog templates were spiked into each PCR to estimate absolute template abundance from read counts. Using the immunoSEQ assay, TCRbeta CDR3 regions were amplified from genomic DNA with bias-controlled V and J gene primers. Rearranged TCRbeta segments were sequenced at approximately 20X coverage. The authors processed their data as follows. Sequencing errors were corrected by clustering and CDR3s were annotated against IMGT to assign V, D and J genes. Only productive TCRbeta rearrangements were used in downstream analyses, excluding out-of-frame or stop-codon sequences. Clonality was calculated as one minus the Shannon entropy normalized by the log of the number of unique productive sequences. Fisher's exact test with Benjamini-Hochberg correction, using a cutoff of adjusted p below 0.01, was how clones that differed between time points or between blood and tumor were identified. TCRdb retrieved this table from immuneACCESS and kept in-frame rearrangements only. Not all clones are present; in checked studies, unresolved V genes account for under half, and no reason is known for the remainder. The V and J calls and clone size are taken from that table; D and trimming were inferred from the DNA. This sample gives 35,000 to 40,000 clones in total; 80% to 90% of them show up just once. The ten largest clones capture 24% of the sample.

The label giving this sample's time point can be read as: peripheral blood 6 weeks after treatment start. A total of 29 patients with locally advanced or metastatic urothelial carcinoma, treated at Memorial Sloan Kettering on a trial protocol, made up the cohort. Peripheral blood mononuclear cells were collected pretreatment and during treatment, at between 1 and 8 total time points per patient. The Qiagen DNeasy Blood extraction kit was used to purify genomic DNA from total PBMCs and tumor samples. PBMCs were collected pretreatment and during treatment and were isolated and stored as previously described. The CDR3 holds 14 amino acids from the cysteine to the phenylalanine. Only the CDR3 part of the read is kept: 42 bases, read in frame from the first base. Trimming at the junction amounts to 0 bases on V and 1 base on J, and the germline ends lie 8 bases apart. The CDR1 and CDR2 encoded by the germline V gene (reference sequence) are SGHKS and YYEKEE.

The sequence joins TRBV5-5 to TRBJ2-7; there is no confident call for the D gene. This clonotype was obtained from a man aged 55-75 years with urothelial cancer. This sample comprised PBMCs, obtained around atezolizumab (anti-PD-L1) treatment. The DNA sequence follows: TGTGCCAGCAGCTTGGCAGATAAGTCCTACGAGCAGTACTTC. Its translation reads: CASSLADKSYEQYF.